This passage covers 30 T cell receptor beta chains from one sample sequenced in a study of T-cell memory formation after mild COVID-19. From the 5' RACE reads, TCRdb called clonotypes with MiXCR, one entry per CDR3 protein. The data contain under 200,000 distinct CDR3 sequences, approximately 10% of them singletons. The sample was PBMCs or a T cell subset sorted from them (not recorded which). Source of these receptors: a man aged 18 to 29 who had mild COVID-19 (a few samples of this study predate the infection). Cell type and time point are not known.

This sequence joins TRBV6-5 and TRBJ2-7, with a weak D call TRBD2 (5 bases). Trimming shortened V by 7 bases and J by 2 bases, and 9 bases separated the two germline ends. The CDR3 is 12 amino acids. CDR1 and CDR2 (germline): MNHEY, SVGAGI. CDR3 in DNA: TGTGCCAGCAAAGGGCGGGCCTACGAGCAGTACTTC. This sequence encodes CASKGRAYEQYF.

This clonotype was observed at least ten times. The chain joins TRBV5-1 to TRBJ2-1, with D uncertain. V lost 0 bases to trimming and J lost 0 bases, with 4 bases between them. Germline-derived CDR1 and CDR2 are SGHRS and YFSETQ. CDR3 length equals 14 residues. The CDR3 sequence is CASSLGDSYNEQFF. The DNA of the CDR3 is TGCGCCAGCAGCTTGGGAGACTCCTACAATGAGCAGTTCTTC.

This clonotype was found a few times. The V gene is TRBV29-1, the J gene TRBJ2-5, with D perhaps TRBD1 or TRBD2 (5 bases each). CDR3 size: 14 residues. Trimming cost V 3 bases and J 5 bases, with 16 bases left between them. Germline CDR1 SQVTM, CDR2 ANQGSEA. The CDR3 sequence: CSVDRQGAMETQYF. The CDR3 DNA follows: TGCAGCGTTGACCGGCAGGGAGCCATGGAGACCCAGTACTTC.

This clonotype was found a few times. The V gene is TRBV6-1, the J gene TRBJ2-1, with 8 bases aligning to TRBD2. Germline V lookup: CDR1 MNHNS, CDR2 SASEGT. With V trimmed by 2 bases and J by 1 base, 4 bases remained unmatched. The CDR3 runs to 16 residues. This chain's CDR3 is CASSEPRGGSYNEQFF. The CDR3 region has the DNA TGTGCCAGCAGTGAACCCCGCGGGGGGTCCTACAATGAGCAGTTCTTC.

For this clonotype: A single base separates this from a much larger clone, so it may be a read error. The chain recombines TRBV7-6 with TRBJ2-7, with D possibly matching TRBD1 (6 bases). Germline values: CDR1 SGHVS, CDR2 FNYEAQ. The V end lost 2 bases, the J end lost 2 bases, and 16 bases lay between the germline ends. There are 16 residues in the CDR3. CDR3 nucleotide sequence: TGTGCCAGCAGCTTACGTTCAGGGGCCTGGACCTACGAGCAGTACTTC. Amino acids: CASSLRSGAWTYEQYF. Full variable domain (outside the CDR3, taken from reference TRBV7-6 and TRBJ2-7): GAGVSQSPRYKVTKRGQDVALRCDPISGHVSLYWYRQALGQGPEFLTYFNYEAQQDKSGLPNDRFSAERPEGSISTLTIQRTEQRDSAMYRCASSLRSGAWTYEQYFGPGTRLTVT.

This clonotype showed up many times. This chain links TRBV12-3 or TRBV12-4 with TRBJ1-5, with D tentatively TRBD1 (5 bases). The CDR3 has 12 residues. V gave up 2 bases and J gave up 10 bases, with 9 bases separating them. For the CDR3, the DNA is TGTGCCAGCAGTTTATTTGGGGGTCCCCAGCATTTT. The encoded protein is CASSLFGGPQHF.

The chain is built from TRBV7-9 and TRBJ2-3; no definite D call. There are 16 residues in the CDR3. CDR1 and CDR2 (germline): SEHNR, FQNEAQ (reference sequence). Trimming removed 5 bases at V and 0 bases at J, with 15 bases between. The CDR3 DNA reads TGTGCCAGCAGCCCCCCTCTTGGCGGTAGCACAGATACGCAGTATTTT. Encoded protein: CASSPPLGGSTDTQYF.

The J gene is TRBJ2-3, the V gene TRBV5-1; perhaps TRBD1 as D (6 bases). The CDR3 loop spans 13 amino acids. Per germline, CDR1 SGHRS and CDR2 YFSETQ. The V gene lost 4 bases and the J gene lost 1 base, with 7 bases spanning the gap. The CDR3 sequence: CASSRTGTDTQYF. The CDR3 DNA reads as TGCGCCAGCAGCCGGACAGGCACAGATACGCAGTATTTT.

This clonotype occurred a few times. The junction shows a germline mismatch at one end, possibly a read error. The rearrangement uses TRBV19 and TRBJ2-7; TRBD1 agrees at 10 bases. The CDR3 is made up of 15 amino acids. The germline V gene has CDR1 LNHDA and CDR2 SQIVND (reference sequence). Here the CDR3 reads CASSRGLGTGAVQHF. CDR3 bases: TGTGCCAGTAGCCGCGGACTCGGGACAGGGGCAGTCCAGCACTTC.

The chain couples TRBV7-2 to TRBJ1-5; no clear D. The CDR3 is 13 residues long. The germline V gene encodes CDR1 SGHTA and CDR2 FQGNSA. The V end was cut by 5 bases, the J end by 4 bases, with 9 bases between. CDR3 sequence (DNA): TGTGCCAGCAGCCCACACGGTAATCAGCCCCAGCATTTT. It yields the protein CASSPHGNQPQHF.

This clonotype was seen more than once but under ten times. The chain is built from TRBV6-1 and TRBJ1-1; D unclear. V was trimmed by 0 bases and J by 2 bases, leaving 7 bases between them. This CDR3 has 14 amino acids. Germline assignment: CDR1 MNHNS and CDR2 SASEGT. The CDR3 protein is CASSEAGGNTEAFF. The CDR3 DNA follows: TGTGCCAGCAGTGAAGCCGGAGGCAACACTGAAGCTTTCTTT.

Only a few counts were recorded for this clonotype. The chain recombines TRBV5-1 with TRBJ2-3; no reliable D call. The CDR3 is made up of 13 amino acids. From germline, CDR1 is SGHRS and CDR2 YFSETQ. Trimming removed 2 bases at V and 2 bases at J, with 6 bases between. The chain's CDR3 is CASSLAATDTQYF. CDR3 DNA: TGCGCCAGCAGCTTAGCTGCCACAGATACGCAGTATTTT.

This sequence joins TRBV5-6 and TRBJ2-4; 7 bases align to TRBD2. The CDR3 has 18 amino acids. V gave up 4 bases and J gave up 1 base; unmatched junction bases: 14. Looked up from germline, CDR1 is SGHDT and CDR2 is YYEEEE. The CDR3 protein is CASSAPEGFGGAKNIQYF. Here the CDR3 DNA reads TGTGCCAGCAGCGCCCCGGAGGGATTCGGGGGGGCCAAAAACATTCAGTACTTC.

This clonotype has a handful of counts. This chain joins TRBV4-3 and TRBJ1-2; 8 bases agree with TRBD1. Germline V gene sequence: CDR1 LGHNA, CDR2 YSLEER. This CDR3 region has 14 residues. V lost 0 bases to trimming and J lost 5 bases; unmatched junction nucleotides: 2. The CDR3 region has the DNA TGCGCCAGCAGCCAAGAGGACAGGGTTTATGGCTACACCTTC. Translating gives CASSQEDRVYGYTF.

This clonotype has just a few counts. The genes are TRBV5-1 and TRBJ1-2; D might be TRBD1 (5 bases). CDR1 is SGHRS, CDR2 YFSETQ, per germline. This CDR3 contains 17 residues. V lost 0 bases to trimming and J lost 2 bases, with 17 bases between them. CDR3 protein: CASSLAAVPGVNYGYTF. The CDR3 nucleotides are TGCGCCAGCAGCTTGGCCGCGGTGCCGGGGGTAAACTATGGCTACACCTTC.

The chain uses TRBV7-9 and TRBJ1-3; D gene ambiguous. Germline CDR1 and CDR2: SEHNR and FQNEAQ (reference sequence). Trimming took off 11 bases at V and 0 bases at J, with 14 bases between the two ends. The CDR3 extends over 14 amino acids. CDR3 coding DNA: TGTGCCTCAAGGCCGGCCCCCTCTGGAAACACCATATATTTT. Translating gives CASRPAPSGNTIYF.

The chain recombines TRBV4-2 with TRBJ2-1; TRBD2 aligns across 8 bases. With V trimmed by 1 base and J by 4 bases, 6 bases remained unmatched. The germline CDR1 and CDR2 sequences are LGHNA and YNFKEQ. The CDR3 is 16 amino acids. For the CDR3, the DNA is TGTGCCAGCAGCCAAGTCGGGCGGGGGGATTACAATGAGCAGTTCTTC. Translated, it gives CASSQVGRGDYNEQFF.

This clonotype came up a few times. The CDR3: CASSHQGTAGVRAFF. CDR3 nucleotides: TGTGCCAGCAGCCATCAAGGGACGGCAGGTGTGAGGGCTTTCTTT. The V and J genes are TRBV28 and TRBJ1-1, with D perhaps matching TRBD1 (5 bases). Germline CDR1 MDHEN, CDR2 SYDVKM. The CDR3 sequence is 15 residues long. Trimming shortened V by 6 bases and J by 11 bases, and 25 bases separated the two germline ends. The whole variable domain, remainder taken from reference TRBV28 and TRBJ1-1, is DVKVTQSSRYLVKRTGEKVFLECVQDMDHENMFWYRQDPGLGLRLIYFSYDVKMKEKGDIPEGYSVSREKKERFSLILESASTNQTSMYLCASSHQGTAGVRAFFGQGTRLTVV.

The chain couples TRBV12-3 or TRBV12-4 to TRBJ1-2; D is unresolved. CDR3 length: 15 residues. Trimming took 6 bases from V and 4 from J, leaving 18 bases between them. Here the CDR3 reads CASREGKDASYGYTF. CDR3 DNA sequence: TGTGCCAGCAGAGAAGGAAAAGACGCTTCCTATGGCTACACCTTC.

As for this clonotype: The final CDR3 position lacks the conserved phenylalanine or tryptophan, pointing to a likely read error. No DNA is shown, since the ends of the CDR3 on it are uncertain; the CDR3 is the one TCRdb lists. The chain employs TRBV21-1 and TRBJ2-2; the table gives TRBD2 as D, unverified against the DNA. TRBV21-1 is assigned pseudogene status. The CDR3 sequence runs 8 residues, both termini included. CDR3 protein: CASGRGLA.

The V gene is TRBV3-1, the J gene TRBJ1-6, with 7 bases that match TRBD1. The V gene's germline CDR1 is LGHDT and CDR2 YNNKEL (reference sequence). J was trimmed by 9 bases and V by 0 bases; bases with no gene match: 14. This CDR3 region has 18 residues. Here the CDR3 DNA reads TGTGCCAGCAGCCAAGATTGGTCAGGGGGATTTATTGGTTCACCCCTCCACTTT. The encoded protein is CASSQDWSGGFIGSPLHF.

This chain connects TRBV7-2 to TRBJ2-3, with D tentatively TRBD2 (5 bases). In germline, CDR1 is SGHTA, CDR2 FQGNSA. The ends were cut back, 3 bases at V and 4 bases at J, with 11 bases in the middle. This CDR3 contains 14 residues. DNA of the CDR3: TGTGCCAGCAGCTTTCGGGGTAGTTCAGATACGCAGTATTTT. This codes for CASSFRGSSDTQYF.

The chain combines TRBV4-3 with TRBJ1-2; D not resolved. The CDR3 runs to 15 residues. V lost 0 bases and J 3 bases, leaving 11 bases between the germline ends. Germline CDR1 LGHNA, CDR2 YSLEER. The CDR3 region has the DNA TGCGCCAGCAGCCAAGATCGGGGAGGCTACTATGGCTACACCTTC. It encodes CASSQDRGGYYGYTF.

The chain links TRBV19 to TRBJ1-5; D gene unclear. From germline, CDR1 is LNHDA and CDR2 SQIVND (reference sequence). Trimming removed 8 bases at V and 2 bases at J, with 13 bases between. This CDR3 contains 14 residues. In DNA, the CDR3 is TGTGCCAGTCGAGACATACGACGCAATCAGCCCCAGCATTTT. Its translation is CASRDIRRNQPQHF. Looking up the rest from reference TRBV19 and TRBJ1-5 gives the full variable domain: DGGITQSPKYLFRKEGQNVTLSCEQNLNHDAMYWYRQDPGQGLRLIYYSQIVNDFQKGDIAEGYSVSREKKESFPLTVTSAQKNPTAFYLCASRDIRRNQPQHFGDGTRLSIL.

This clonotype was detected a few times. This chain's CDR3 is CATADKGEETQYF. CDR3 bases: TGTGCCACCGCGGACAAAGGGGAGGAGACCCAGTACTTC. The rearrangement joins TRBV24-1 to TRBJ2-5; TRBD1 or TRBD2 may be the D gene (5 bases each). The V end lost 9 bases, the J end lost 5 bases, and 15 bases lay between the germline ends. This CDR3 is built from 13 residues. Germline lookup yields CDR1 KGHDR and CDR2 SFDVKD.

This clonotype was seen at least ten times. The genes are TRBV6-5 and TRBJ2-3; the D gene could be TRBD1 or TRBD2 (5 bases each). Germline-derived CDR1 and CDR2 are MNHEY and SVGAGI. V lost 0 bases, J lost 1 base, and 8 bases lay in between. This CDR3 spans 15 amino acids. The CDR3 is CASSYSGDGTDTQYF. CDR3 sequence (DNA): TGTGCCAGCAGTTACTCGGGGGACGGCACAGATACGCAGTATTTT.

At least ten counts were recorded for this clonotype. J is TRBJ2-2 and V is TRBV5-1; D uncertain. Germline V gene lookup returns CDR1 SGHRS and CDR2 YFSETQ. V lost 0 bases to trimming and J lost 3 bases, with 12 bases between them. The CDR3 has 16 amino acids. This CDR3 reads CASSLGSGVYTGELFF. The CDR3 region has the DNA TGCGCCAGCAGCTTGGGATCCGGAGTTTACACCGGGGAGCTGTTTTTT. Combining the CDR3 with reference TRBV5-1 and TRBJ2-2 gives the whole variable domain KAGVTQTPRYLIKTRGQQVTLSCSPISGHRSVSWYQQTPGQGLQFLFEYFSETQRNKGNFPGRFSGRQFSNSRSEMNVSTLELGDSALYLCASSLGSGVYTGELFFGEGSRLTVL.

The table lists this clonotype with a few counts. The rearrangement links TRBV3-1 to TRBJ1-4; possible D gene TRBD1, 5 bases. The CDR3 loop spans 16 amino acids. Per the germline V gene, CDR1 is LGHDT and CDR2 is YNNKEL (reference sequence). V was shortened by 6 bases and J by 3 bases, with 17 bases between the two germline ends. CDR3 nucleotides: TGTGCCAGCAGTCTTCGACAGCCCGCGGCTAATGAAAAACTGTTTTTT. This encodes CASSLRQPAANEKLFF.

This clonotype was counted only a few times. The genes are TRBV5-1 and TRBJ1-2; tentatively, D is TRBD1 (5 bases). V gave up 1 base and J gave up 6 bases, with 16 bases separating them. Looked up from germline, CDR1 is SGHRS and CDR2 is YFSETQ. This CDR3 spans 15 amino acids. CDR3: CASSLSAGQEDGYTF. The CDR3 region has the DNA TGCGCCAGCAGCTTGTCAGCAGGGCAGGAGGATGGCTACACCTTC.

In its sample, this clonotype was seen a few times. In DNA form, the CDR3 reads TGTGCCAGTACAGGGCTTGAAGCTTTCTTT. Amino acids: CASTGLEAFF. The chain combines TRBV2 with TRBJ1-1; D perhaps matches TRBD1 (6 bases). CDR3 length equals 10 residues. V lost 9 bases to trimming and J lost 7 bases, with 9 bases between them. Per the germline V gene, CDR1 is SNHLY and CDR2 is FYNNEI.